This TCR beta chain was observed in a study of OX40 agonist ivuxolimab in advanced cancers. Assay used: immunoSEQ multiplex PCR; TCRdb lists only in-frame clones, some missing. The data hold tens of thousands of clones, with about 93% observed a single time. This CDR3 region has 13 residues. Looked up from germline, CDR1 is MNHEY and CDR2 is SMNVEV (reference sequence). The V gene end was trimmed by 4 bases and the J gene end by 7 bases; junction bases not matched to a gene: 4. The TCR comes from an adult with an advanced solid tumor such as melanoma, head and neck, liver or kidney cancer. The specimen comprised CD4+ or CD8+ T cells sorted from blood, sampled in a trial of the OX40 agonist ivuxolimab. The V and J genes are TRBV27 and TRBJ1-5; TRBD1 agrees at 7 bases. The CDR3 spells CASSYRGNQPQHF. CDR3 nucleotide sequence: TGTGCCAGCAGTTACAGGGGAAACCAGCCCCAGCATTTT.